What follows describes a single T cell receptor (beta chain). Germline CDR1 is SEHNR and CDR2 is FQNEAQ (reference sequence). This CDR3 has 14 amino acids. V was shortened by 1 base and J by 9 bases, with 15 bases between the two germline ends. The sample belongs to a study of T cell responses to AZD1222 COVID-19 vaccine. Here immunoSEQ multiplex PCR was the method, and the copy in TCRdb shows in-frame clones only, minus some. The table lists 110,000 or so clones, 88% of them singletons. This TCR came from an adult who received the AZD1222 COVID-19 vaccine. The sample was peripheral blood, taken 28 days after the second AZD1222 dose. V is TRBV7-9 and J is TRBJ2-5; D not resolved. The CDR3 sequence is CASSLEGVERAQYF. The CDR3 DNA reads TGTGCCAGCAGCTTAGAGGGTGTAGAAAGGGCCCAGTACTTC.